A single sample gave rise to the 17 T cell receptor beta chains below, sequenced in a study of graft-versus-host responses after intestinal transplantation. Lymphocytes (intraepithelial and lamina propria) were released by processing the graft tissue. TCRdb's table, derived via immunoSEQ multiplex PCR, lists solely in-frame clones and lacks some. This sample has 13,000 or so clones; about 67% occur once, and the top ten carry more than 7%. Sample: ileum tissue, taken 16 days after intestinal transplant. These receptor sequences come from a human patient who received an intestinal transplant, so some T cells may come from the graft donor.

For the CDR3, the DNA is TGTGCCAGTAGTATGTCTAGCGGAGCCTACAATGAGCAGTTCTTC. Translation: CASSMSSGAYNEQFF. The V and J genes are TRBV19 and TRBJ2-1; 7 nucleotides agree with TRBD2. This CDR3 has 15 residues. After removal of 3 bases from V and 2 bases from J, the junction contained 4 bases not matched to a gene. The germline gives CDR1 LNHDA, CDR2 SQIVND (reference sequence).

The V call is TRBV21-1, the J call TRBJ2-4; TRBD1, the D gene given by the table, was not confirmed from the DNA. TRBV21-1 represents a pseudogene. This CDR3 comprises 15 residues. The CDR3 bases are TGTGCCAGCAGCTCGGACAGACTAGCCAAAAACATTCAGTACTTC. This codes for CASSSDRLAKNIQYF.

CDR3 residues: CASSPGTDYGYTF. The CDR3 region has the DNA TGTGCCAGCAGCCCCGGGACAGATTATGGCTACACCTTC. This chain links TRBV7-2 with TRBJ1-2, with 7 positions matching TRBD1. CDR3 length equals 13 residues. The V gene end was trimmed by 5 bases and the J gene end by 5 bases; junction bases not matched to a gene: 5. Per the germline V gene, CDR1 is SGHTA and CDR2 is FQGNSA. Filled out from reference TRBV7-2 and TRBJ1-2, the complete variable domain reads GAGVSQSPSNKVTEKGKDVELRCDPISGHTALYWYRQSLGQGLEFLIYFQGNSAPDKSGLPSDRFSAERTGGSVSTLTIQRTQQEDSAVYLCASSPGTDYGYTFGSGTRLTVV.

This clone was counted a few times. The chain couples TRBV4-1 to TRBJ1-1, with D unresolved. The CDR3 covers 13 residues. The V gene's germline CDR1 is MGHRA and CDR2 YSYEKL. The ends were cut back, 3 bases at V and 1 base at J, with 6 bases in the middle. CDR3 DNA sequence: TGCGCCAGCAGCCAGGGGAGGAACACTGAAGCTTTCTTT. Translated: CASSQGRNTEAFF.

The V and J genes are TRBV6-1 and TRBJ2-7; D is perhaps TRBD1 (6 bases). The germline gives CDR1 MNHNS, CDR2 SASEGT. The CDR3 contains 15 residues. V lost 7 bases, J lost 3 bases, and 19 bases lay in between. Here the CDR3 reads CASNRRDTSLYEQYF. For the CDR3, the DNA is TGTGCCAGCAATCGCCGGGACACATCCCTCTACGAGCAGTACTTC.

This clone was counted once. The rearrangement uses TRBV19 and TRBJ1-6, with 11 positions matching TRBD1. This CDR3 region has 14 residues. Germline V gene sequence: CDR1 LNHDA, CDR2 SQIVND (reference sequence). The trim removed 9 bases at V and 10 bases at J, leaving 8 bases unmatched. The CDR3 nucleotides read TGTGCCAGCTTAGGCCGGGACAGGGGGTCACCCCTCCACTTT. Translation: CASLGRDRGSPLHF.

The rearrangement links TRBV9 to TRBJ1-1, with D possibly matching TRBD1 (5 bases). Germline lookup yields CDR1 SGDLS and CDR2 YYNGEE. V lost 0 bases, J lost 10 bases, and 25 bases lay in between. This CDR3 is built from 17 residues. As DNA, the CDR3 is TGTGCCAGCAGCGTAGACTCATCGGGGGGTAGGGGTCGGGGAGCTTTCTTT. Translating gives CASSVDSSGGRGRGAFF. The whole variable domain, filled in from reference TRBV9 and TRBJ1-1, reads DSGVTQTPKHLITATGQRVTLRCSPRSGDLSVYWYQQSLDQGLQFLIQYYNGEERAKGNILERFSAQQFPDLHSELNLSSLELGDSALYFCASSVDSSGGRGRGAFFGQGTRLTVV.

This chain connects TRBV5-4 to TRBJ2-1; possibly TRBD1 for D (6 bases). The V end was cut by 4 bases, the J end by 14 bases, with 25 bases between. The CDR3 runs to 15 residues. CDR1 and CDR2 (germline): SGHNT, YYREEE (reference sequence). For the CDR3, the DNA is TGTGCCAGCAGCCGTCGATACAATCCGGGCAGACAGGAGTTCTTC. It codes for CASSRRYNPGRQEFF. The whole variable domain, filled in from reference TRBV5-4 and TRBJ2-1, reads ETGVTQSPTHLIKTRGQQVTLRCSSQSGHNTVSWYQQALGQGPQFIFQYYREEENGRGNFPPRFSGLQFPNYSSELNVNALELDDSALYLCASSRRYNPGRQEFFGPGTRLTVL.

V usage is TRBV27 and J usage is TRBJ2-7; TRBD1 matches 10 bases. Germline V CDR1 and CDR2: MNHEY, SMNVEV (reference sequence). Trimming removed 2 bases from V and 4 bases from J; junction bases left unmatched: 5. The CDR3 covers 15 residues. As DNA, the CDR3 is TGTGCCAGCAGTTTAGGGTGGACAGGGGGTTACGAGCAGTACTTC. Translating it yields CASSLGWTGGYEQYF.

The genes are TRBV27 and TRBJ1-1; D ambiguous. V shed 3 bases and J shed 1 base, with 6 bases lying between them. This CDR3 contains 13 residues. The V gene's germline CDR1 is MNHEY and CDR2 SMNVEV (reference sequence). In DNA, the CDR3 is TGTGCCAGCAGTTTCGGTACGAACACTGAAGCTTTCTTT. It is translated as CASSFGTNTEAFF.

There are a few counts of this clone. The genes are TRBV5-1 and TRBJ2-7, with TRBD2 matching over 8 bases. Per germline, CDR1 SGHRS and CDR2 YFSETQ. Trimming removed 2 bases from V and 6 bases from J; junction bases left unmatched: 4. This CDR3 spans 13 amino acids. CDR3 nucleotides: TGCGCCAGCAGCTTCGGGGGGGCCGTCGAGCAGTACTTC. Translating gives CASSFGGAVEQYF.

This chain connects TRBV29-1 to TRBJ2-7; 7 nucleotides line up with TRBD1. Germline V CDR1 and CDR2: SQVTM, ANQGSEA. J was trimmed by 4 bases and V by 4 bases; bases with no gene match: 13. The CDR3 is 15 amino acids. CDR3 nucleotide sequence: TGCAGCGTTGCCGCAAATCACAGGGGACCTTACGAGCAGTACTTC. Its translation is CSVAANHRGPYEQYF.

This sequence joins TRBV4-3 and TRBJ2-1, with D perhaps TRBD2 (5 bases). The germline CDR1 and CDR2 sequences are LGHNA and YSLEER. Trimming shortened V by 3 bases and J by 0 bases, and 9 bases separated the two germline ends. There are 15 residues in the CDR3. The CDR3 is CASSQDGNSYNEQFF. The CDR3 DNA is TGCGCCAGCAGCCAGGACGGGAACTCCTACAATGAGCAGTTCTTC.

The chain links TRBV7-3 to TRBJ2-1; 10 nucleotides line up with TRBD2. V gave up 2 bases and J gave up 6 bases; unmatched junction bases: 4. Germline assignment: CDR1 SGHTA and CDR2 FQGTGA. The CDR3 totals 15 residues. Here the CDR3 reads CASSLRLAGANEQFF. The CDR3 DNA reads as TGTGCCAGCAGCTTACGGCTAGCGGGAGCCAATGAGCAGTTCTTC.

The sample holds one count of this clone. The rearrangement joins TRBV7-4 to TRBJ1-2, with D possibly being TRBD1 (6 bases). Per the germline V gene, CDR1 is SGHVT and CDR2 is SQSDAQ. The V end was cut by 4 bases, the J end by 6 bases, with 18 bases between. The CDR3 runs to 15 residues. The CDR3 region is CASSSLAVSGDGYTF. DNA of the CDR3: TGTGCCAGCAGCTCCCTGGCGGTTTCAGGGGATGGCTACACCTTC.

The J gene is TRBJ2-2, the V gene TRBV19; TRBD1 aligns across 10 bases. The CDR3 extends over 19 amino acids. The V gene's germline CDR1 is LNHDA and CDR2 SQIVND (reference sequence). The V and J ends lost 2 bases and 0 bases, in that order; junction bases with no gene match: 9. The CDR3 region is CASSIRRVGTGANTGELFF. In DNA form, the CDR3 reads TGTGCCAGTAGTATACGCAGAGTAGGGACAGGGGCGAACACCGGGGAGCTGTTTTTT.

The chain is built from TRBV2 and TRBJ2-5; tentative D call: TRBD2 (6 bases). V gave up 5 bases and J gave up 0 bases, with 16 bases separating them. This CDR3 has 16 residues. Per germline, CDR1 SNHLY and CDR2 FYNNEI. CDR3 residues: CASSRLDSPYQETQYF. In DNA, the CDR3 is TGTGCCAGCAGTAGACTAGACTCCCCGTACCAAGAGACCCAGTACTTC.